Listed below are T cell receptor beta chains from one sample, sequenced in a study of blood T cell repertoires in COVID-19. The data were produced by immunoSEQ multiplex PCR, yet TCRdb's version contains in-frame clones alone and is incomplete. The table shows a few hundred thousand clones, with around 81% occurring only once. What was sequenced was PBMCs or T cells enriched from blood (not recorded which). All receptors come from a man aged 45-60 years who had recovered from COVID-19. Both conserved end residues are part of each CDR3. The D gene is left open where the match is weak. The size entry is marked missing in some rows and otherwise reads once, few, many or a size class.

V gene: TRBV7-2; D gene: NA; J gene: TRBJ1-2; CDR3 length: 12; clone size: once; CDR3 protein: CASSQRGYGYTF; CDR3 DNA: TGTGCCAGCAGCCAGCGTGGCTATGGCTACACCTTC
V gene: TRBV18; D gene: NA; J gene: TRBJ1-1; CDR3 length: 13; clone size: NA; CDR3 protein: CASSTTRDTEAFF; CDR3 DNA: TGTGCCAGCTCAACCACCAGGGACACTGAAGCTTTCTTT
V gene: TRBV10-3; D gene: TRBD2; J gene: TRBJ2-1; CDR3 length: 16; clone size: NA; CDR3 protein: CAIRDGTSGRANEQFF; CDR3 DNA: TGTGCCATCAGGGACGGCACTAGCGGGAGGGCAAATGAGCAGTTCTTC
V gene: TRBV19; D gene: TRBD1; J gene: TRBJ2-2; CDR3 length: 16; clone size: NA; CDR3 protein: CASARHRGSGTGELFF; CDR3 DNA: TGTGCCAGTGCTAGACACAGGGGGTCGGGCACCGGGGAGCTGTTTTTT
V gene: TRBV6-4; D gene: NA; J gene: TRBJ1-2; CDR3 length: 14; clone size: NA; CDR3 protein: CASRPTQGNYGYTF; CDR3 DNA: TGTGCCAGCAGGCCTACGCAGGGAAACTATGGCTACACCTTC
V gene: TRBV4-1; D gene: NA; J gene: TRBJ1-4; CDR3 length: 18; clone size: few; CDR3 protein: CASSRNGGRKLSNEKLFF; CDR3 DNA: TGCGCCAGCAGCCGGAATGGGGGGAGGAAGCTTTCTAATGAAAAACTGTTTTTT
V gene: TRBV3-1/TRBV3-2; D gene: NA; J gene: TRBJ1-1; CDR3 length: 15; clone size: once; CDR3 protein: CASSQELVKRTEAFF; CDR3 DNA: TGTGCCAGCAGCCAAGAACTCGTAAAGAGAACTGAAGCTTTCTTT
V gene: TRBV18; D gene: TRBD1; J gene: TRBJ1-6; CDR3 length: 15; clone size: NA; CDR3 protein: CASSRAGQGNSPLHF; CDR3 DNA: TGTGCCAGCTCACGAGCGGGACAGGGGAATTCACCCCTCCACTTT
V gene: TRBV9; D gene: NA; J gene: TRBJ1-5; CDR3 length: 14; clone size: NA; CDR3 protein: CASSVAGNGGSQHF; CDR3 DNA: TGTGCCAGCAGCGTAGCTGGCAACGGGGGGTCCCAGCATTTT
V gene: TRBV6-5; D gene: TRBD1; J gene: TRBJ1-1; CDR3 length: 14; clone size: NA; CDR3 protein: CASRSDRGDTEAFF; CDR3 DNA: TGTGCCAGCAGGTCGGACAGGGGAGATACTGAAGCTTTCTTT
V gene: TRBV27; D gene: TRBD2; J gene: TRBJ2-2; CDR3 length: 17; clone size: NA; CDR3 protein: CASSLFGAGGNTGELFF; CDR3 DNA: TGTGCCAGCAGTTTGTTTGGAGCGGGGGGGAACACCGGGGAGCTGTTTTTT
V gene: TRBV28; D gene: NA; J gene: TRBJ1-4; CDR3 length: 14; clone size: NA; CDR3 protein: CASSLPGLNEKLFF; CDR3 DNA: TGTGCCAGCAGTTTACCGGGGTTGAATGAAAAACTGTTTTTT
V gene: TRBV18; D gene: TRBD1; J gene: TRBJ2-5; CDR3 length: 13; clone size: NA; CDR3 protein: CASSPGQGETQYF; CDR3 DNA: TGTGCCAGCTCACCGGGACAGGGTGAGACCCAGTACTTC
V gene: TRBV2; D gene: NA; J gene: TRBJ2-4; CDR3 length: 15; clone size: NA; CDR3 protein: CASIPTGLAKNIQYF; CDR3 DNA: TGTGCCAGCATACCTACAGGGCTAGCCAAAAACATTCAGTACTTC
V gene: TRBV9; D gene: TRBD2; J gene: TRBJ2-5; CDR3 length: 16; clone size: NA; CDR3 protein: CASSVAQGLAGETQYF; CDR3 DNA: TGTGCCAGCAGCGTAGCCCAGGGACTAGCGGGGGAGACCCAGTACTTC
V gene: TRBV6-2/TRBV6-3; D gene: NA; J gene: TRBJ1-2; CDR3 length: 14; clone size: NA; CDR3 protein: CASSYALVGDGYTF; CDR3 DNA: TGTGCCAGCAGTTACGCTTTAGTCGGAGATGGCTACACCTTC
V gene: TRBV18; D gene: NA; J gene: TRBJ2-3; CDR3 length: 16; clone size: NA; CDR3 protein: CASSPLPGHPTDTQYF; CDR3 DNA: TGTGCCAGCTCACCACTCCCGGGACACCCCACAGATACGCAGTATTTT
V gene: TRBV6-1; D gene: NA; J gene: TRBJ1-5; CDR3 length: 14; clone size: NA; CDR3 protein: CASSEWGGSQPQHF; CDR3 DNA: TGTGCCAGCAGTGAATGGGGGGGCTCTCAGCCCCAGCATTTT
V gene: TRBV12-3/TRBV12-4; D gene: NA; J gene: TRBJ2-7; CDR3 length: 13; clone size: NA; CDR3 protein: CASSTGTTYEQYF; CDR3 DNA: TGTGCCAGCAGCACCGGGACAACCTACGAGCAGTACTTC
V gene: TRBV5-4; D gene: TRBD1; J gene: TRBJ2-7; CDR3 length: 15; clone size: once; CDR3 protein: CASSSTGVRSYEQYF; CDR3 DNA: TGTGCCAGCAGCTCGACAGGGGTTAGGTCCTACGAGCAGTACTTC
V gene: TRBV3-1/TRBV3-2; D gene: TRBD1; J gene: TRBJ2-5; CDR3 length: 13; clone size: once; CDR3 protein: CASSQQGIKTQYF; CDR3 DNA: TGTGCCAGCAGTCAACAGGGGATAAAGACCCAGTACTTC
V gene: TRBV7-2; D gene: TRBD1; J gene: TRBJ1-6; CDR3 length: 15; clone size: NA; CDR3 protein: CASSWYGQGGSPLHF; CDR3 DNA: TGTGCCAGCAGCTGGTACGGACAGGGCGGGTCACCCCTCCACTTT
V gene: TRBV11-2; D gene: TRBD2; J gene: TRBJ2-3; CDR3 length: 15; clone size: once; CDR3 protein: CASSSQGTSMDTQYF; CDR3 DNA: TGTGCCAGCAGCTCACAGGGGACTAGCATGGATACGCAGTATTTT
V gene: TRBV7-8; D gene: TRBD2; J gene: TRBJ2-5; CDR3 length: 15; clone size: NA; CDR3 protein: CASTHLRAGGETQYF; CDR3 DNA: TGTGCCAGCACCCACCTTAGGGCGGGAGGAGAGACCCAGTACTTC
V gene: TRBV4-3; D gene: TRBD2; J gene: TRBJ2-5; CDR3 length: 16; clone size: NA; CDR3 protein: CASSQDQWGGQQTQYF; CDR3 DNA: TGCGCCAGCAGCCAAGATCAATGGGGAGGGCAACAGACCCAGTACTTC